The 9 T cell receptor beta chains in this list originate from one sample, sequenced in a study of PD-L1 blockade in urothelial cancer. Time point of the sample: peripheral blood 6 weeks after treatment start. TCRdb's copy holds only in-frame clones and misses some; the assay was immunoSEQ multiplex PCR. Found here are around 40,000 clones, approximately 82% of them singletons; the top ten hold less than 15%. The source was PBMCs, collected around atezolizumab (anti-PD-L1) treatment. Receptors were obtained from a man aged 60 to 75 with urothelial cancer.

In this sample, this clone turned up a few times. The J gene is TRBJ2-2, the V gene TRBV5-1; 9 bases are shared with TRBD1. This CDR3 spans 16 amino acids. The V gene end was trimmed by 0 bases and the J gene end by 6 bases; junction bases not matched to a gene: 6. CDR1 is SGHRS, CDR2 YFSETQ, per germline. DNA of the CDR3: TGCGCCAGCAGCTTGGGGGGACAGGGAAGATCCGGGGAGCTGTTTTTT. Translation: CASSLGGQGRSGELFF.

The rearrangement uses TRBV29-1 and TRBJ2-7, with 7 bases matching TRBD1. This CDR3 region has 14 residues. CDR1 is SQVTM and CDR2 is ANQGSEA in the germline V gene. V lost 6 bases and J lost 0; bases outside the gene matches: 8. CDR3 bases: TGCAGCGTCGTACCGGGACAGAGCTCCTACGAGCAGTACTTC. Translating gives CSVVPGQSSYEQYF.

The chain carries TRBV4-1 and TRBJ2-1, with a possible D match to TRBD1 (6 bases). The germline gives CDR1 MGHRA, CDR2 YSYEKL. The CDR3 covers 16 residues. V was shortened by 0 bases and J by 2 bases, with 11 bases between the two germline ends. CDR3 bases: TGCGCCAGCAGCCAAGAAACCCAGGGGCCCTACAATGAGCAGTTCTTC. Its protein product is CASSQETQGPYNEQFF.

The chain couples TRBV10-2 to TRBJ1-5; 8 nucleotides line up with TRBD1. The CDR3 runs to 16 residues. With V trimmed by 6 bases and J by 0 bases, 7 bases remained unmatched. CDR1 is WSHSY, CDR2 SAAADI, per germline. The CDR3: CASRPGGAVSNQPQHF. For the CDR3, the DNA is TGCGCCAGCAGGCCAGGGGGCGCAGTTAGCAATCAGCCCCAGCATTTT.

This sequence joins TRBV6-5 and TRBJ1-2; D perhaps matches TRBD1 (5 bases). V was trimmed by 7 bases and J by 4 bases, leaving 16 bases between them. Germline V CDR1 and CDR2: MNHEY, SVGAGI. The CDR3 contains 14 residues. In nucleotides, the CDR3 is TGTGCCAGCACCAACGTGGGGCTCGGCTATGGCTACACCTTC. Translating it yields CASTNVGLGYGYTF.

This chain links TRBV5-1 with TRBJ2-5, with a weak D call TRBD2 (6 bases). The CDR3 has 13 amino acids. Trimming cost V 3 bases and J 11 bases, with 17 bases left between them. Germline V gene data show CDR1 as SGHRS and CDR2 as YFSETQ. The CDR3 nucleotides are TGCGCCAGCAGCTGGGACTCCTTAATGGAGCAGTACTTC. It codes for CASSWDSLMEQYF.

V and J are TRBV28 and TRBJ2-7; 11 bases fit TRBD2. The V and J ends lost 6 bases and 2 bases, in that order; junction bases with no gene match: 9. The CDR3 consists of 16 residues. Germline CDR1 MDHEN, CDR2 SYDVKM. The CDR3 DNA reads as TGTGCCAGCAGGGGACTAGCGGAGTCCTCTCCCTACGAGCAGTACTTC. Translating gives CASRGLAESSPYEQYF.

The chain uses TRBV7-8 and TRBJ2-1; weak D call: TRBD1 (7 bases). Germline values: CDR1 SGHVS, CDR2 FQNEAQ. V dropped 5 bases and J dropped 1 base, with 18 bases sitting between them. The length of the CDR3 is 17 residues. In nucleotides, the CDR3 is TGTGCCAGCAGCCTTCAACTAGCAGGGGGGTCCTACAATGAGCAGTTCTTC. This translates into CASSLQLAGGSYNEQFF.

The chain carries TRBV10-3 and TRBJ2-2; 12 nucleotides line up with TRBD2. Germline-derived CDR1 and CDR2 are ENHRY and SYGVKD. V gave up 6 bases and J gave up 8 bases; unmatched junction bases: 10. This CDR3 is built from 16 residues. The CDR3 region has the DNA TGTGCCATCAGAGAGACTAGCGGGAGAAGTATGGGGGAGCTGTTTTTT. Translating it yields CAIRETSGRSMGELFF.